These 23 T cell receptor beta chains were all obtained from the same sample, sequenced in a study of cytomegalovirus exposure and HLA in healthy donors. The PCR ran on 60 Vbeta and 13 Jbeta primers. TCRdb's copy holds only in-frame clones and misses some; the assay was immunoSEQ multiplex PCR. The sample lists around 120,000 clones, around 60% occurring once. The sample consisted of PBMCs. Receptors originate from a man aged 25 to 40 in good health and CMV-seropositive.

The rearrangement links TRBV7-8 to TRBJ1-5; tentatively, D is TRBD1 (6 bases). Germline V gene data show CDR1 as SGHVS and CDR2 as FQNEAQ. CDR3 length equals 15 residues. V was trimmed by 0 bases and J by 4 bases, leaving 10 bases between them. The CDR3 here is CASSLATGRNQPQHF. The CDR3 DNA reads as TGTGCCAGCAGCTTAGCGACAGGAAGAAATCAGCCCCAGCATTTT.

In nucleotides, the CDR3 is TGTGCCAGCAGCTTAATGGGGAGCTACAATGAGCAGTTCTTC. It codes for CASSLMGSYNEQFF. The chain links TRBV7-3 to TRBJ2-1, with D possibly TRBD2 on 5 matching bases. The CDR3 is 14 residues long. V was trimmed by 1 base and J by 3 bases, leaving 7 bases between them. Germline values: CDR1 SGHTA, CDR2 FQGTGA.

V gene TRBV4-1 combines with J gene TRBJ2-1; perhaps TRBD2 as D (5 bases). The V and J ends lost 4 bases and 6 bases respectively, with 19 bases between them. The CDR3 length is 16 residues. Germline V lookup: CDR1 MGHRA, CDR2 YSYEKL. CDR3 sequence: CASSPLALMAVNEQFF. In DNA form, the CDR3 reads TGCGCCAGCAGCCCGTTAGCGTTAATGGCGGTCAATGAGCAGTTCTTC.

The chain joins TRBV5-1 to TRBJ2-3; 13 nucleotides line up with TRBD2. Germline CDR1 is SGHRS and CDR2 is YFSETQ. Trimming took 4 bases from V and 6 from J; bases not matched to a gene: 8. The CDR3 consists of 16 residues. In nucleotides, the CDR3 is TGCGCCAGCAGCGGCGGGACTAGCGGGGTGGTGGATACGCAGTATTTT. This gives the protein CASSGGTSGVVDTQYF.

The chain has TRBV5-6 and TRBJ1-2; the D gene is possibly TRBD1 (5 bases). Trimming left V 2 bases short and J 0 bases short, with 8 bases between. Germline loops: CDR1 SGHDT, CDR2 YYEEEE. This CDR3 has 14 residues. This CDR3 reads CASSLQASNYGYTF. DNA for the CDR3: TGTGCCAGCAGCTTACAGGCTTCTAACTATGGCTACACCTTC.

V gene TRBV27 combines with J gene TRBJ1-5; D gene uncertain. This CDR3 has 15 amino acids. V lost 1 base, J lost 0 bases, and 7 bases lay in between. The germline V gene encodes CDR1 MNHEY and CDR2 SMNVEV (reference sequence). The chain's CDR3 is CASSLLPVSNQPQHF. CDR3 in DNA: TGTGCCAGCAGTTTATTGCCAGTTAGCAATCAGCCCCAGCATTTT.

This rearrangement joins TRBV5-1 to TRBJ1-1; 9 bases align to TRBD1. Germline values: CDR1 SGHRS, CDR2 YFSETQ. The CDR3 loop spans 15 amino acids. V lost 0 bases to trimming and J lost 3 bases; unmatched junction nucleotides: 3. CDR3 amino acids: CASSLGTGVDTEAFF. For the CDR3, the DNA is TGCGCCAGCAGCTTGGGGACAGGGGTTGACACTGAAGCTTTCTTT.

The rearrangement links TRBV6-5 to TRBJ2-1, with 10 bases fitting TRBD2. V was clipped by 5 bases and J by 4 bases; unmatched bases: 2. CDR3 size: 14 residues. The germline V gene encodes CDR1 MNHEY and CDR2 SVGAGI. The CDR3 region is CASSSGGGYNEQFF. In DNA, the CDR3 is TGTGCCAGCAGTAGCGGGGGGGGTTACAATGAGCAGTTCTTC.

The chain links TRBV30 to TRBJ2-6; a weak D match, TRBD1 (5 bases). The CDR3 runs 18 residues. Germline CDR1 is GTSNPN and CDR2 is SVGIG (reference sequence). Between the trimmed V and J ends, which lost 1 base and 0 bases, there was a span of 16 bases. CDR3 nucleotide sequence: TGTGCCTGGAGTGCCCCGACAGATTCTATCTCTGGGGCCAACGTCCTGACTTTC. Residues: CAWSAPTDSISGANVLTF. Supplemented by reference TRBV30 and TRBJ2-6, the full variable domain reads SQTIHQWPATLVQPVGSPLSLECTVEGTSNPNLYWYRQAAGRGLQLLFYSVGIGQISSEVPQNLSASRPQDRQFILSSKKLLLSDSGFYLCAWSAPTDSISGANVLTFGAGSRLTVL.

V is TRBV29-1 and J is TRBJ1-2; D remains ambiguous. CDR1 SQVTM and CDR2 ANQGSEA come from the germline V gene. The V gene lost 6 bases and the J gene lost 2 bases, with 13 bases spanning the gap. The CDR3 runs to 13 residues. The CDR3 loop is CSVPQHGNYGYTF. For the CDR3, the DNA is TGCAGCGTCCCCCAACACGGGAACTATGGCTACACCTTC. Combining the CDR3 with reference TRBV29-1 and TRBJ1-2 gives the whole variable domain SAVISQKPSRDICQRGTSLTIQCQVDSQVTMMFWYRQQPGQSLTLIATANQGSEATYESGFVIDKFPISRPNLTFSTLTVSNMSPEDSSIYLCSVPQHGNYGYTFGSGTRLTVV.

The chain uses TRBV7-9 and TRBJ1-1; no clear D gene. From germline, CDR1 is SEHNR and CDR2 FQNEAQ (reference sequence). V lost 6 bases and J lost 3, with 8 bases in between. The CDR3 covers 12 residues. CDR3 loop: CASSIGDTEAFF. CDR3 bases: TGTGCCAGCAGTATCGGGGACACTGAAGCTTTCTTT.

This chain uses TRBV2 with TRBJ2-1, with D possibly being TRBD2 (5 bases). V lost 6 bases, J lost 6 bases, and 24 bases lay in between. Per germline, CDR1 SNHLY and CDR2 FYNNEI. The CDR3 is 17 amino acids. For the CDR3, the DNA is TGTGCCAGCAGACCCGACCCGGGGATTCTATATTCCAATGAGCAGTTCTTC. Translating it yields CASRPDPGILYSNEQFF.

This chain uses TRBV7-2 with TRBJ2-2, with D maybe TRBD2 (8 bases). Trimming pared 5 bases from V and 0 bases from J, leaving 13 bases between. CDR1 and CDR2 from the germline V gene are SGHTA and FQGNSA. The length of the CDR3 is 16 residues. The CDR3 DNA reads as TGTGCCAGCAGCCGGGGGGGGACAGCGAACACCGGGGAGCTGTTTTTT. Protein sequence: CASSRGGTANTGELFF.

This chain joins TRBV11-1 and TRBJ2-7; 7 bases are a match to TRBD2. CDR3 length: 14 residues. Per germline, CDR1 SGHAT and CDR2 FQDESV (reference sequence). V was pared by 4 bases and J by 5 bases, with 8 bases of the junction left unmatched. The CDR3 DNA is TGTGCCAGCAGCTCTGCGGGGGAGAGGAACGAGCAGTACTTC. As protein: CASSSAGERNEQYF.

This CDR3 is CASSLLGALSNQPQHF. The CDR3 DNA follows: TGTGCCAGCAGTTTACTTGGAGCTCTTAGCAATCAGCCCCAGCATTTT. The chain joins TRBV27 to TRBJ1-5; D is unclear. The CDR3 has 16 amino acids. V was pared by 2 bases and J by 0 bases, with 11 bases between. Germline values: CDR1 MNHEY, CDR2 SMNVEV (reference sequence).

V and J are TRBV5-1 and TRBJ1-2; TRBD1 is a possible D gene (6 bases). Trimming shortened V by 4 bases and J by 5 bases, and 15 bases separated the two germline ends. CDR1 is SGHRS and CDR2 is YFSETQ in the germline V gene. This CDR3 contains 14 residues. Here the CDR3 DNA reads TGCGCCAGCAGCGGACTCCGGGACAATTATGGCTACACCTTC. This sequence encodes CASSGLRDNYGYTF.

For the CDR3, the DNA is TGTGCCAGCAGCGTAGGGGGCGCTAACTATGGCTACACCTTC. Translating gives CASSVGGANYGYTF. The V and J genes are TRBV9 and TRBJ1-2; tentatively, D is TRBD1 (5 bases). V lost 0 bases, J lost 0 bases, and 6 bases lay in between. The V gene's germline CDR1 is SGDLS and CDR2 YYNGEE. The CDR3 consists of 14 residues. Together with reference TRBV9 and TRBJ1-2, the CDR3 gives the full variable domain: DSGVTQTPKHLITATGQRVTLRCSPRSGDLSVYWYQQSLDQGLQFLIQYYNGEERAKGNILERFSAQQFPDLHSELNLSSLELGDSALYFCASSVGGANYGYTFGSGTRLTVV.

As regards this clone: Different DNA sequences within this sample yield the same CDR3. The chain carries TRBV19 and TRBJ1-2, with a tentative D call TRBD1 (5 bases). The CDR3 runs 12 residues. V was cut by 3 bases and J by 8 bases, with 10 bases left in between. Germline V lookup: CDR1 LNHDA, CDR2 SQIVND (reference sequence). This CDR3 is CASSIGGDGYTF. The CDR3 DNA reads TGTGCCAGTAGTATCGGGGGTGACGGCTACACCTTC. The full variable domain, in which reference TRBV19 and TRBJ1-2 provide the parts outside the CDR3, is DGGITQSPKYLFRKEGQNVTLSCEQNLNHDAMYWYRQDPGQGLRLIYYSQIVNDFQKGDIAEGYSVSREKKESFPLTVTSAQKNPTAFYLCASSIGGDGYTFGSGTRLTVV.

The chain is built from TRBV1 and TRBJ1-5. TRBV1 is classified as a pseudogene. The CDR3 loop spans 17 amino acids. The CDR3 spells CTSSHKGTGVWDQPQHF. CDR3 sequence (DNA): TGCACCAGCAGCCATAAGGGAACGGGGGTATGGGATCAGCCCCAGCATTTT.

The rearrangement uses TRBV6-5 and TRBJ2-2; the match to TRBD2 covers 8 bases. The CDR3 has 15 amino acids. Germline V CDR1 and CDR2: MNHEY, SVGAGI. Trimming took 8 bases from V and 0 from J; bases not matched to a gene: 5. The CDR3 DNA reads TGTGCCAGCGGGGTGGGACTAGCGAACACCGGGGAGCTGTTTTTT. Protein sequence: CASGVGLANTGELFF.

V is TRBV7-2 and J is TRBJ2-2, with TRBD2 as a possible D gene (6 bases). Germline V gene sequence: CDR1 SGHTA, CDR2 FQGNSA. Trimming stripped 6 bases from V and 5 bases from J, with 10 bases between. The CDR3 is 13 amino acids. CDR3 sequence: CASRPGVTGELFF. CDR3 nucleotide sequence: TGTGCCAGCAGACCGGGAGTTACCGGGGAGCTGTTTTTT.

The chain combines TRBV5-6 with TRBJ2-2; 10 bases map to TRBD2. Trimming took 4 bases from V and 6 from J; bases not matched to a gene: 12. CDR1 is SGHDT, CDR2 YYEEEE, per germline. The CDR3 runs 17 residues. The CDR3 sequence: CASSDGQAGGAAGELFF. As DNA, the CDR3 is TGTGCCAGCAGCGATGGCCAAGCGGGGGGGGCGGCCGGGGAGCTGTTTTTT.

This clone was picked up a small number of times. This sequence joins TRBV10-2 and TRBJ2-5, with D maybe TRBD2 (7 bases). The germline V gene encodes CDR1 WSHSY and CDR2 SAAADI. This CDR3 region has 15 residues. Trimming removed 2 bases from V and 2 bases from J, with 12 bases in between. CDR3 amino acids: CASSEQGRGQETQYF. The CDR3 nucleotides are TGCGCCAGCAGTGAGCAGGGGAGGGGTCAAGAGACCCAGTACTTC.